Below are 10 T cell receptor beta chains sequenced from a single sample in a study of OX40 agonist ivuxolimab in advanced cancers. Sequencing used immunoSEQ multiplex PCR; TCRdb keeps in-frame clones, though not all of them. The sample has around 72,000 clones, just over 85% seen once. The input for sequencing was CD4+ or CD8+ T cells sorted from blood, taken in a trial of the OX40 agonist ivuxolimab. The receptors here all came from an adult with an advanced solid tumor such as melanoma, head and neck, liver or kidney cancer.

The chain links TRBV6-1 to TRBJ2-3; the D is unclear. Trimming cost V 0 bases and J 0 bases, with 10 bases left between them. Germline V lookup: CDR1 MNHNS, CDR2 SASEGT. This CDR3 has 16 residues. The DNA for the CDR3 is TGTGCCAGCAGTGAAGCACCTGCTACTAGCACAGATACGCAGTATTTT. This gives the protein CASSEAPATSTDTQYF.

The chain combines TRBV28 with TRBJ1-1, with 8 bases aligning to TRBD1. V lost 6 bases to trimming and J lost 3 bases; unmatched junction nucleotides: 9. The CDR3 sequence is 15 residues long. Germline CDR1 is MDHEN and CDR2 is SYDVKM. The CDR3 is CASSQPGRGHTEAFF. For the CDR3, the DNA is TGTGCCAGCAGCCAACCGGGCAGGGGGCACACTGAAGCTTTCTTT.

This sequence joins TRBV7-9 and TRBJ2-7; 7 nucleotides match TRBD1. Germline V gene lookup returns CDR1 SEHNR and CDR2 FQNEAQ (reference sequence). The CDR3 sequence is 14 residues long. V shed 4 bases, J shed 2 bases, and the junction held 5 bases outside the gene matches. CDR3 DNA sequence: TGTGCCAGCAGCTCAATGGGACAGACCTACGAGCAGTACTTC. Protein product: CASSSMGQTYEQYF.

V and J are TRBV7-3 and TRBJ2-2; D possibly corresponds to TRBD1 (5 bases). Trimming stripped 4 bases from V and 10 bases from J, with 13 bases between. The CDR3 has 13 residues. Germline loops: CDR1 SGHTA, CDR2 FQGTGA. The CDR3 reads CASSSPTEKELFF. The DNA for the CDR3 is TGTGCCAGCAGCTCCCCGACAGAAAAGGAGCTGTTTTTT.

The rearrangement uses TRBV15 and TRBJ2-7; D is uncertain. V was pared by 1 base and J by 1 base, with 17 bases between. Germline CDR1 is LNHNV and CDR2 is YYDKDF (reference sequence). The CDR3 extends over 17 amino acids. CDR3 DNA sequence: TGTGCCACCAGCAGAGGGAGCCTTGCCCGGCCATCCTACGAGCAGTACTTC. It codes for CATSRGSLARPSYEQYF.

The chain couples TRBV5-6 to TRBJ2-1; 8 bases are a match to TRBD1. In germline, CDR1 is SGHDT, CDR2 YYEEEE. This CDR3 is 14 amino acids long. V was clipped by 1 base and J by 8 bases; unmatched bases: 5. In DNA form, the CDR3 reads TGTGCCAGCAGCTTGCAGGGGGCTTGGTATGAGCAGTTCTTC. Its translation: CASSLQGAWYEQFF.

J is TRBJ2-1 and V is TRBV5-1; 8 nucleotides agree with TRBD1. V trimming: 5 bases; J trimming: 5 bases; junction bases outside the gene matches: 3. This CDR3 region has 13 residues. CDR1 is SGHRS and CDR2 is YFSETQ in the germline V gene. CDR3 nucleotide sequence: TGCGCCAGCAGGACAGGGGTGAACAATGAGCAGTTCTTC. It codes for CASRTGVNNEQFF.

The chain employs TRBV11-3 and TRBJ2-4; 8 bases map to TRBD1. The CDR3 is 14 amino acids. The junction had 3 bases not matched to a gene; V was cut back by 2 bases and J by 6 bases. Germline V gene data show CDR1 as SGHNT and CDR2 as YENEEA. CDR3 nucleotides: TGTGCCAGCAGCTTAAGGACAGGGTTAAACATTCAGTACTTC. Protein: CASSLRTGLNIQYF.

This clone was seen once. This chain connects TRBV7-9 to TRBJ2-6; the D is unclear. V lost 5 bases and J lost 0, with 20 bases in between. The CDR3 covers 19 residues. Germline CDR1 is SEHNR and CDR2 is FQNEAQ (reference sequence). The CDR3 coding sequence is TGTGCCAGCAGCCGTCCTCCCACAACTTCTACCTCTGGGGCCAACGTCCTGACTTTC. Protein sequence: CASSRPPTTSTSGANVLTF.

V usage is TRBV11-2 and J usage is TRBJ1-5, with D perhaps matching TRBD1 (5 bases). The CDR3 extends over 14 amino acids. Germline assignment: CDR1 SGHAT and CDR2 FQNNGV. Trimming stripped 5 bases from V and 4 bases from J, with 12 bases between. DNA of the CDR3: TGTGCCAGCAGCCCAAGGGGAGATAATCAGCCCCAGCATTTT. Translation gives CASSPRGDNQPQHF.